This TCR beta chain was captured by sequencing in a study of lung T cells in sarcoidosis with Löfgren's syndrome. Across the whole study: Sarcoidosis features CD4+ T cell accumulation in bronchoalveolar lavage fluid. Study-wide findings and caveats: Multiple Löfgren's syndrome patients reportedly shared TRAV12-1 and TRBV2 CDR3 motifs. TRAV12-1 and TRBV2 were reportedly most expanded in Löfgren's patients. TRBV2 was the preferred pairing partner of TRAV12-1, with similar CDR3s.

Germline V gives CDR1 SGHRS, CDR2 YFSETQ. CDR3 length: 12 amino acids. V was clipped by 0 bases and J by 9 bases, with 8 bases between them. In its sample, this clonotype was seen a few times. Its specificity is unknown. TCRdb redid the calling of the reads with MiXCR, one entry per CDR3 protein. The sample shows about 19,000 distinct CDR3 sequences, around 20% of them seen only once. Sequences were obtained from CD4+ T cells from bronchoalveolar lavage. The V and J genes are TRBV5-1 and TRBJ2-3; possible D gene TRBD2, 5 bases. This receptor was obtained from a human donor with sarcoidosis (Löfgren's syndrome or another form), or a control subject (not recorded which). For the CDR3, the DNA is TGCGCCAGCAGCTTGGATTGGGAGACGCAGTATTTT. This translates into CASSLDWETQYF.